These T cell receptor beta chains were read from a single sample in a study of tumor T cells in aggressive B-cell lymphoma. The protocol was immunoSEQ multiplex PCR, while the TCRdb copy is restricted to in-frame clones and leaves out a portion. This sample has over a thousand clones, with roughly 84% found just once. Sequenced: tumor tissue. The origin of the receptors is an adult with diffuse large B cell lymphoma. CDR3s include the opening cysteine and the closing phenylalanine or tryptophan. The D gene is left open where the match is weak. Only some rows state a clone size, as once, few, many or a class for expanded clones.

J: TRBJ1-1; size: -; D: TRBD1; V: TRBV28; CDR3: CASSPVRGAGTEAFF; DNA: TGTGCCAGCAGTCCCGTCAGGGGGGCAGGCACTGAAGCTTTCTTT
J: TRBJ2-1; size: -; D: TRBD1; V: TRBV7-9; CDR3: CASSSLPGQGFNEQFF; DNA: TGTGCCAGCAGCTCCCTTCCGGGACAGGGATTTAATGAGCAGTTCTTC
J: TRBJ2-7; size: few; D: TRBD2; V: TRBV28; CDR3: CASGLAGVSYEQYF; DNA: TGTGCCAGCGGCCTTGCGGGGGTCTCCTACGAGCAGTACTTC
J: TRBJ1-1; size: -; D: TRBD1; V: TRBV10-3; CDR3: CAISEVTGGTEAFF; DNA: TGTGCCATCAGTGAGGTAACAGGGGGCACTGAAGCTTTCTTT
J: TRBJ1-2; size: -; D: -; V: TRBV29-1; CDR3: CSTDQGNYGYTF; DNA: TGCAGCACCGATCAGGGCAACTATGGCTACACCTTC
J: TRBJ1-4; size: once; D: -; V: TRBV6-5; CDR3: CASRTANEKLFF; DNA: TGTGCCAGCAGAACAGCTAATGAAAAACTGTTTTTT
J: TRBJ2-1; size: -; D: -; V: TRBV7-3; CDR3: CASSQDGSGGEQFF; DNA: TGTGCCAGCAGCCAAGACGGTAGCGGCGGTGAGCAGTTCTTC
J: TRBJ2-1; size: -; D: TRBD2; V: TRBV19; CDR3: CASSILTGGSGHNEQFF; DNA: TGTGCCAGTAGTATACTCACTGGCGGGAGCGGCCACAATGAGCAGTTCTTC
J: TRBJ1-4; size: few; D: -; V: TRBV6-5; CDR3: CASSYVISEKLFF; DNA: TGTGCCAGCAGTTACGTGATTAGCGAAAAACTGTTTTTT
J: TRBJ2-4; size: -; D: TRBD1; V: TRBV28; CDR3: CASSLWGPGTGEDIQYF; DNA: TGTGCCAGCAGTTTGTGGGGCCCCGGGACAGGGGAAGACATTCAGTACTTC
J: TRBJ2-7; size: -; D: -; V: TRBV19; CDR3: CASKQGGGMGDEQYF; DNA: TGTGCCAGTAAACAGGGCGGAGGTATGGGAGACGAGCAGTACTTC
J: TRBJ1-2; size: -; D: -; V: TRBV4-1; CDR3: CASSQDNSQHYGYTF; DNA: TGCGCCAGCAGCCAAGATAACAGCCAGCATTATGGCTACACCTTC
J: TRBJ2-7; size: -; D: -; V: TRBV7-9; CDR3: CASSGGTATYEQYF; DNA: TGTGCCAGCAGCGGAGGGACAGCGACGTACGAGCAGTACTTC
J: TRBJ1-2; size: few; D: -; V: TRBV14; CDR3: CASSQDEYSAYGYTF; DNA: TGTGCCAGCAGCCAAGACGAGTACAGTGCCTATGGCTACACCTTC
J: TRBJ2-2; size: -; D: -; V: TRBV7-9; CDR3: CASSLPTPPGGELFF; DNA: TGTGCCAGCAGCTTACCGACTCCTCCGGGCGGGGAGCTGTTTTTT
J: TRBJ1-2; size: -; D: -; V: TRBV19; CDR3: CASSSAAGIGYTF; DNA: TGTGCCAGTAGTTCCGCGGCAGGGATAGGCTACACCTTC
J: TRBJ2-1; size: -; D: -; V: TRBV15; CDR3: CATSMDRGDEQFF; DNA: TGTGCCACCAGCATGGACAGAGGGGATGAGCAGTTCTTC
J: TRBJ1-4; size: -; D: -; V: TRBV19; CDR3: CASSIVRQTNEKLFF; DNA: TGTGCCAGTAGTATCGTCAGACAAACTAATGAAAAACTGTTTTTT
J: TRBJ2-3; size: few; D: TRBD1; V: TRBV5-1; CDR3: CASSLGDRASNTQYF; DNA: TGCGCCAGCAGCTTAGGGGACAGGGCTTCAAATACGCAGTATTTT
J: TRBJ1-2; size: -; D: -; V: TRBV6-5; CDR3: CASSYGSTNYGYTF; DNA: TGTGCCAGCAGTTACGGCAGTACTAACTATGGCTACACCTTC
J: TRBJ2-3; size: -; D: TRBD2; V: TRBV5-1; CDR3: CASSWGGLAGASSTDTQYF; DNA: TGCGCCAGCAGCTGGGGTGGACTAGCAGGGGCCTCTAGCACAGATACGCAGTATTTT
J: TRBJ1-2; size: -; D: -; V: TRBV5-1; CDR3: CASSLSGAWVTQEDYGYTF; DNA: TGCGCCAGCAGCTTGAGTGGGGCGTGGGTAACACAAGAGGACTATGGCTACACCTTC
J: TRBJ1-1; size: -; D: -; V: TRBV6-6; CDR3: CASSHHPLWPNTEAFF; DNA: TGTGCCAGCAGTCACCACCCGTTGTGGCCGAACACTGAAGCTTTCTTT